A single TCR beta chain is shown here with its context. The antigen remains undetermined. This specimen belongs to a study of neoadjuvant anti-PD-1 for oral cavity cancer. Study-wide context: Around day 43, patients without progression received a fourth nivolumab dose before surgery. Study-wide findings and caveats: Each response group had just a few patients in TCR analyses.

Time point denoted: after neoadjuvant nivolumab, at surgical resection. This CDR3 is 17 amino acids long. Germline CDR1 reads MGHRA; CDR2 reads YSYEKL. Trimming shortened V by 7 bases and J by 0 bases, and 18 bases separated the two germline ends. TCRdb's table, derived via immunoSEQ multiplex PCR, lists solely in-frame clones and lacks some. The data show around 70,000 clones, about 85% seen once. This sequence was found in a person between 40 and 85 years old with oral cavity squamous cell carcinoma. The source was PBMCs, collected after nivolumab (anti-PD-1) treatment. This rearrangement joins TRBV4-1 to TRBJ2-2; no clear D gene. The CDR3 region is CASTLNSFGSNTGELFF. The CDR3 DNA reads as TGCGCCAGCACACTCAACTCATTCGGGTCGAACACCGGGGAGCTGTTTTTT.